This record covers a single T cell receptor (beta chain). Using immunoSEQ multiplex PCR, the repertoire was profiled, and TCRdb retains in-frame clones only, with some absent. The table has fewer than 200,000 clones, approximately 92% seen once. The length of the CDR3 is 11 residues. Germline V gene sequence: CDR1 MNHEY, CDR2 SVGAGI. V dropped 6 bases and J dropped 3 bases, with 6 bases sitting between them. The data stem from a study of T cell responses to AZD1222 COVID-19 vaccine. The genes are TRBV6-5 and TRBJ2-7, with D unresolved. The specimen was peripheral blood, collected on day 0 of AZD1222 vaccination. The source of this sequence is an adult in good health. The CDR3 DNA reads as TGTGCCAGCAGATACAGCTACGAGCAGTACTTC. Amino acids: CASRYSYEQYF.